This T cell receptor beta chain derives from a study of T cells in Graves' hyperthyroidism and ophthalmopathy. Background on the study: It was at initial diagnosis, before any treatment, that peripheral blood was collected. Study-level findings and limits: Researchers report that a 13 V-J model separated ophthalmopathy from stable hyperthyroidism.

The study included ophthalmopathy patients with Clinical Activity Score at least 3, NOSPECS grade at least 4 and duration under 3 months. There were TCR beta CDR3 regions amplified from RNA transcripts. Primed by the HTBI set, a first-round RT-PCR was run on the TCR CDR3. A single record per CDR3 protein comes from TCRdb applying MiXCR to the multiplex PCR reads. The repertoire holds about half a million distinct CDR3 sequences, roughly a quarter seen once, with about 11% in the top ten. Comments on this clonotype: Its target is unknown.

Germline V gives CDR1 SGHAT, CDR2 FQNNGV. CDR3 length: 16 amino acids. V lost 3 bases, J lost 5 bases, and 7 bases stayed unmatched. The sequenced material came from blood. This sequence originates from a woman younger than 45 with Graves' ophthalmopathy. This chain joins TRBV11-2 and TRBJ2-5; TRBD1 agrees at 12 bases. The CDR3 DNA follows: TGTGCCAGCAGCTTTCCTAGGGGGACAGGGGGCGAGACCCAGTACTTC. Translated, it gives CASSFPRGTGGETQYF.